These 15 T cell receptor beta chains came from one sample sequenced in a study of blood T cells in healthy people across ages. A sample-barcoded 5' primer and a J-beta primer mix were used in a second PCR of roughly 7 to 11 cycles. Via MiXCR, TCRdb re-called the 5' RACE reads, giving one row per CDR3 protein. The sample lists about 1.8 million distinct CDR3 sequences, about 50% seen once, with 2% to 2.5% in the top ten. The sample consisted of blood. Source of these receptors: a woman in her forties in good health.

As concerns this clonotype: An end of the junction does not agree with germline; a read error may underlie this. V usage is TRBV27 and J usage is TRBJ1-5, with D perhaps matching TRBD1 (5 bases). Germline CDR1 MNHEY, CDR2 SMNVEV (reference sequence). The CDR3 consists of 17 residues. The CDR3 loop reads CASSLSLGTASNQPQHF. CDR3 nucleotide sequence: TGTGCCAGTAGTTTATCTCTCGGGACGGCTAGCAATCAGCCCCAGCATTTT.

The genes are TRBV6-5 and TRBJ2-1, with TRBD1 as a possible D gene (5 bases). The CDR3 loop spans 15 amino acids. Trimming removed 6 bases from V and 0 bases from J, with 12 bases in between. CDR1 and CDR2 (germline): MNHEY, SVGAGI. The CDR3, as DNA: TGTGCCAGCAGCCAGTCAGGGATCTCCTACAATGAGCAGTTCTTC. Protein product: CASSQSGISYNEQFF.

This clonotype was counted only a few times. The chain uses TRBV7-3 and TRBJ1-6, with a weak D call TRBD1 (5 bases). The ends were cut back, 1 base at V and 8 bases at J, with 21 bases in the middle. The length of the CDR3 is 18 residues. CDR1 is SGHTA and CDR2 is FQGTGA in the germline V gene. Here the CDR3 DNA reads TGTGCCAGCAGCTTAAGAGGACGGATAAAGGGGTCCGATTCACCCCTCCACTTT. It codes for CASSLRGRIKGSDSPLHF.

The J gene is TRBJ2-3, the V gene TRBV4-1; 9 positions agree with TRBD2. The CDR3 length is 18 residues. After removal of 0 bases from V and 2 bases from J, the junction contained 9 bases not matched to a gene. The V gene's germline CDR1 is MGHRA and CDR2 YSYEKL. CDR3 residues: CASSQDWSSGGPTDTQYF. CDR3 nucleotides: TGCGCCAGCAGCCAAGATTGGTCCAGCGGGGGGCCCACAGATACGCAGTATTTT.

The genes are TRBV9 and TRBJ2-3, with a possible D match to TRBD1 (5 bases). CDR3 length equals 17 residues. V was trimmed by 1 base and J by 0 bases, leaving 15 bases between them. Germline V gene sequence: CDR1 SGDLS, CDR2 YYNGEE. The CDR3 loop reads CASSVSTGVLSTDTQYF. As DNA, the CDR3 is TGTGCCAGCAGCGTATCTACAGGCGTCCTCAGCACAGATACGCAGTATTTT.

The chain uses TRBV5-4 and TRBJ2-5; tentatively, D is TRBD1 (5 bases). Looked up from germline, CDR1 is SGHNT and CDR2 is YYREEE (reference sequence). Trimming shortened V by 4 bases and J by 0 bases, and 16 bases separated the two germline ends. The CDR3 runs to 16 residues. The CDR3 DNA is TGTGCCAGCAGCGGACAACTCCTAGGGGACCAAGAGACCCAGTACTTC. Its translation is CASSGQLLGDQETQYF.

The rearrangement links TRBV11-2 to TRBJ1-1; the match to TRBD1 covers 10 bases. V dropped 4 bases and J dropped 0; count of bases not matched to a gene: 8. The CDR3 is made up of 17 amino acids. CDR1 SGHAT and CDR2 FQNNGV come from the germline V gene. Written as DNA, the CDR3 is TGTGCCAGCAGCTCCCGGGACAGGGGTACCATGAACACTGAAGCTTTCTTT. Translation: CASSSRDRGTMNTEAFF.

This rearrangement joins TRBV29-1 to TRBJ2-5; D remains unclear. CDR1 is SQVTM, CDR2 ANQGSEA, per germline. The CDR3 covers 12 residues. Trimming left V 3 bases short and J 11 bases short, with 16 bases between. DNA for the CDR3: TGCAGCGTTGAGGTGACCAGGAATGAGCAGTACTTC. This encodes CSVEVTRNEQYF. The full variable domain, rest sourced from reference TRBV29-1 and TRBJ2-5, is SAVISQKPSRDICQRGTSLTIQCQVDSQVTMMFWYRQQPGQSLTLIATANQGSEATYESGFVIDKFPISRPNLTFSTLTVSNMSPEDSSIYLCSVEVTRNEQYFGPGTRLLVL.

This chain connects TRBV14 to TRBJ1-6, with 10 positions matching TRBD1. This CDR3 spans 16 amino acids. Unmatched junction bases numbered 8, after V lost 4 bases and J lost 8 bases. Per germline, CDR1 SGHDN and CDR2 FVKESK. CDR3: CASSLRTGGKDSPLHF. The CDR3 DNA reads as TGTGCCAGCAGCCTACGGACAGGGGGAAAGGATTCACCCCTCCACTTT. Supplemented by reference TRBV14 and TRBJ1-6, the full variable domain reads EAGVTQFPSHSVIEKGQTVTLRCDPISGHDNLYWYRRVMGKEIKFLLHFVKESKQDESGMPNNRFLAERTGGTYSTLKVQPAELEDSGVYFCASSLRTGGKDSPLHFGNGTRLTVT.

This chain links TRBV11-2 with TRBJ1-1, with D hard to call. Trimming took off 2 bases at V and 3 bases at J, with 16 bases between the two ends. Germline-derived CDR1 and CDR2 are SGHAT and FQNNGV. The length of the CDR3 is 16 residues. The CDR3 loop reads CASSLLTAFQDTEAFF. CDR3 in DNA: TGTGCCAGCAGCTTATTAACTGCATTTCAGGACACTGAAGCTTTCTTT.

This clonotype has more than one count but fewer than ten. This chain joins TRBV12-3 or TRBV12-4 and TRBJ1-5; D remains unclear. This CDR3 has 14 residues. The V end lost 0 bases, the J end lost 7 bases, and 10 bases lay between the germline ends. CDR3 loop: CASSLAGSGQPQHF. CDR3 in DNA: TGTGCCAGCAGTTTAGCGGGTAGTGGCCAGCCCCAGCATTTT.

This clonotype has just a few counts. The chain couples TRBV6-6 to TRBJ1-5, with D uncertain. CDR3 size: 13 residues. CDR1 is MNHNY and CDR2 is SVGAGI in the germline V gene (reference sequence). V shed 6 bases and J shed 0 bases, with 6 bases lying between them. The DNA for the CDR3 is TGTGCCAGCAGGATGGATAGCAATCAGCCCCAGCATTTT. It translates to CASRMDSNQPQHF.

The chain links TRBV12-3 or TRBV12-4 to TRBJ1-2, with a tentative D call TRBD1 (5 bases). V was cut by 3 bases and J by 2 bases, with 10 bases left in between. CDR3 length equals 14 residues. The DNA for the CDR3 is TGTGCCAGCAGTTTTGCCGGACAAAACTATGGCTACACCTTC. As protein: CASSFAGQNYGYTF.

Here the CDR3 DNA reads TGCGCCAGCAGCCCAAGGACCACCAGCTCCTACAATGAGCAGTTCTTC. Its translation is CASSPRTTSSYNEQFF. The V gene is TRBV5-1, the J gene TRBJ2-1; D call uncertain. Germline lookup yields CDR1 SGHRS and CDR2 YFSETQ. With 4 bases removed from V and 0 bases from J, the gap between germline ends came to 14 bases. CDR3 length: 16 amino acids.

There are a few counts of this clonotype. This chain connects TRBV10-3 to TRBJ2-3, with TRBD2 matching 7 bases. The germline gives CDR1 ENHRY, CDR2 SYGVKD. This CDR3 has 17 residues. The V segment lost 6 bases and the J segment 5 bases; nucleotides outside the gene matches: 17. The CDR3 loop reads CAIRRTSGGVQLDTQYF. Written as DNA, the CDR3 is TGTGCCATCAGAAGGACTAGTGGGGGGGTTCAATTAGATACGCAGTATTTT.